Listed below are T cell receptor beta chains from one sample, sequenced in a study of beta chain features in type 1 diabetes. Clones were sequenced by immunoSEQ multiplex PCR, and TCRdb holds only the in-frame ones, with some missing. The sample gives 100,000 to 150,000 clones, 17% of which show up once; around 2.6% is in the top ten. Sequenced input: central memory CD4+ T cells from blood. These receptors were taken from a man between 18 and 29 years old with type 1 diabetes. Both conserved end residues are part of each CDR3. A D gene is named only where the DNA matches it firmly. Clone size is stated in some rows and not others, as once, few, many or a class when expanded.

D gene: TRBD2; clone size: few; V gene: TRBV2; J gene: TRBJ2-5; CDR3 protein: CASRFSGGWSETQYF; CDR3 DNA: TGTGCCAGCCGGTTTAGCGGGGGTTGGAGCGAGACCCAGTACTTC
D gene: .; clone size: .; V gene: TRBV28; J gene: TRBJ1-6; CDR3 protein: CASSRVDNSPLHF; CDR3 DNA: TGTGCCAGCAGCCGGGTCGATAATTCACCCCTCCACTTT
D gene: .; clone size: few; V gene: TRBV7-9; J gene: TRBJ2-1; CDR3 protein: CASSLAQGENEQFF; CDR3 DNA: TGTGCCAGCAGCTTAGCACAGGGTGAGAATGAGCAGTTCTTC
D gene: .; clone size: .; V gene: TRBV10-3; J gene: TRBJ1-6; CDR3 protein: CAISDSQGLGSPLHF; CDR3 DNA: TGTGCCATCAGTGACTCACAGGGTTTAGGGTCACCCCTCCACTTT
D gene: TRBD1; clone size: few; V gene: TRBV4-2; J gene: TRBJ2-6; CDR3 protein: CASSPRDSSTGANVLTF; CDR3 DNA: TGTGCCAGCAGCCCAAGGGACAGCTCCACTGGGGCCAACGTCCTGACTTTC
D gene: .; clone size: few; V gene: TRBV15; J gene: TRBJ1-6; CDR3 protein: CATSRVGGSPLHF; CDR3 DNA: TGTGCCACCAGCAGAGTGGGGGGTTCACCCCTCCACTTT
D gene: .; clone size: few; V gene: TRBV2; J gene: TRBJ1-3; CDR3 protein: CASSAGNSGNTIYF; CDR3 DNA: TGTGCCAGCAGTGCCGGGAACTCTGGAAACACCATATATTTT
D gene: TRBD1; clone size: .; V gene: TRBV9; J gene: TRBJ2-1; CDR3 protein: CASSVVQGASGEQFF; CDR3 DNA: TGTGCCAGCAGCGTAGTGCAGGGGGCTTCGGGTGAGCAGTTCTTC
D gene: .; clone size: once; V gene: TRBV5-1; J gene: TRBJ2-1; CDR3 protein: CASSLELTNEQFF; CDR3 DNA: TGCGCCAGCAGCTTGGAGCTTACGAATGAGCAGTTCTTC
D gene: .; clone size: many; V gene: TRBV5-1; J gene: TRBJ2-6; CDR3 protein: CASSLGPFSGANVLTF; CDR3 DNA: TGCGCCAGCAGCTTGGGCCCGTTCTCTGGGGCCAACGTCCTGACTTTC
D gene: .; clone size: .; V gene: TRBV7-2; J gene: TRBJ2-7; CDR3 protein: CASSLASHGDYEQYF; CDR3 DNA: TGTGCCAGCAGCTTAGCCTCGCACGGGGACTACGAGCAGTACTTC
D gene: TRBD2; clone size: .; V gene: TRBV25-1; J gene: TRBJ2-5; CDR3 protein: CASSEYAGEETQYF; CDR3 DNA: TGTGCCAGCAGTGAATACGCGGGAGAAGAGACCCAGTACTTC
D gene: TRBD2; clone size: .; V gene: TRBV29-1; J gene: TRBJ2-3; CDR3 protein: CSVAGGQRDTQYF; CDR3 DNA: TGCAGCGTGGCGGGAGGACAACGAGATACGCAGTATTTT
D gene: .; clone size: .; V gene: TRBV2; J gene: TRBJ2-5; CDR3 protein: CAEGVGDSQETQYF; CDR3 DNA: TGTGCCGAGGGAGTGGGGGACTCCCAAGAGACCCAGTACTTC
D gene: .; clone size: .; V gene: TRBV7-2; J gene: TRBJ2-2; CDR3 protein: CASSFAGNTGELFF; CDR3 DNA: TGTGCCAGCAGCTTCGCTGGGAACACCGGGGAGCTGTTTTTT
D gene: .; clone size: .; V gene: TRBV5-1; J gene: TRBJ2-1; CDR3 protein: CASSLVAGEDEQFF; CDR3 DNA: TGCGCCAGCAGCTTGGTTGCAGGGGAGGATGAGCAGTTCTTC
D gene: .; clone size: few; V gene: TRBV4-1; J gene: TRBJ1-3; CDR3 protein: CASSQDKGNTIYF; CDR3 DNA: TGCGCCAGCAGCCAAGATAAGGGAAACACCATATATTTT
D gene: .; clone size: .; V gene: TRBV19; J gene: TRBJ1-2; CDR3 protein: CASSIAPDLNYGYTF; CDR3 DNA: TGTGCCAGTAGTATAGCGCCGGACCTTAACTATGGCTACACCTTC
D gene: .; clone size: few; V gene: TRBV7-2; J gene: TRBJ1-6; CDR3 protein: CASSFQVGRTNSPLHF; CDR3 DNA: TGTGCCAGCAGCTTCCAAGTCGGACGGACAAATTCACCCCTCCACTTT
D gene: .; clone size: .; V gene: TRBV2; J gene: TRBJ2-1; CDR3 protein: CASSEASSEDEQFF; CDR3 DNA: TGTGCCAGCAGTGAAGCCAGCAGTGAGGATGAGCAGTTCTTC
D gene: TRBD1; clone size: few; V gene: TRBV9; J gene: TRBJ1-2; CDR3 protein: CASSVVDRGGGYTF; CDR3 DNA: TGTGCCAGCAGCGTAGTCGACAGGGGCGGTGGCTACACCTTC
D gene: .; clone size: .; V gene: TRBV29-1; J gene: TRBJ1-1; CDR3 protein: CSVDGGEAFF; CDR3 DNA: TGCAGCGTCGACGGGGGTGAAGCTTTCTTT
D gene: TRBD1; clone size: .; V gene: TRBV11-2; J gene: TRBJ1-2; CDR3 protein: CASSSRDRRTNYGYTF; CDR3 DNA: TGTGCCAGCAGCTCCCGGGACAGGCGAACTAACTATGGCTACACCTTC
D gene: .; clone size: few; V gene: TRBV2; J gene: TRBJ2-2; CDR3 protein: CASSERTGPGGGELFF; CDR3 DNA: TGTGCCAGCAGTGAAAGGACGGGTCCCGGAGGCGGGGAGCTGTTTTTT
D gene: .; clone size: few; V gene: TRBV5-1; J gene: TRBJ2-3; CDR3 protein: CASSFSSGTGGTDTQYF; CDR3 DNA: TGCGCCAGCAGCTTTTCGTCCGGGACCGGGGGCACAGATACGCAGTATTTT
D gene: .; clone size: .; V gene: TRBV6-1; J gene: TRBJ2-4; CDR3 protein: CASSEALGTKNIQYF; CDR3 DNA: TGTGCCAGCAGTGAAGCGCTGGGGACCAAAAACATTCAGTACTTC
D gene: .; clone size: few; V gene: TRBV10-3; J gene: TRBJ1-5; CDR3 protein: CAISADGNSNQPQHF; CDR3 DNA: TGTGCCATCAGTGCAGACGGGAATAGCAATCAGCCCCAGCATTTT
D gene: TRBD1; clone size: .; V gene: TRBV5-4; J gene: TRBJ1-2; CDR3 protein: CASSPPGTGGSYGYTF; CDR3 DNA: TGTGCCAGCAGCCCCCCCGGGACAGGGGGCTCCTATGGCTACACCTTC
D gene: TRBD1; clone size: .; V gene: TRBV28; J gene: TRBJ1-2; CDR3 protein: CASTTGDSRTGYTF; CDR3 DNA: TGTGCCAGCACCACTGGGGACAGTAGAACTGGCTACACCTTC
D gene: TRBD1; clone size: few; V gene: TRBV30; J gene: TRBJ2-1; CDR3 protein: CAWSPIQGPRSYNEQFF; CDR3 DNA: TGTGCCTGGAGTCCAATACAGGGGCCTCGCTCCTACAATGAGCAGTTCTTC
D gene: TRBD1; clone size: few; V gene: TRBV4-3; J gene: TRBJ1-3; CDR3 protein: CASSQNPGQGFGNTIYF; CDR3 DNA: TGCGCCAGCAGCCAAAATCCGGGACAGGGTTTTGGAAACACCATATATTTT
D gene: TRBD2; clone size: few; V gene: TRBV10-3; J gene: TRBJ2-1; CDR3 protein: CAIKPGLATYNEQFF; CDR3 DNA: TGTGCCATCAAGCCGGGACTAGCGACTTACAATGAGCAGTTCTTC
D gene: TRBD1; clone size: few; V gene: TRBV19; J gene: TRBJ1-2; CDR3 protein: CASSTGRGQDGYTF; CDR3 DNA: TGTGCCAGCAGTACCGGCCGGGGACAGGATGGCTACACCTTC
D gene: TRBD2; clone size: few; V gene: TRBV2; J gene: TRBJ2-2; CDR3 protein: CASSRTSGTLPSGELFF; CDR3 DNA: TGTGCCAGCAGCCGGACTAGCGGGACCCTTCCCTCCGGGGAGCTGTTTTTT
D gene: .; clone size: .; V gene: TRBV5-1; J gene: TRBJ1-1; CDR3 protein: CASSLTGTEPEAFF; CDR3 DNA: TGCGCCAGCAGCCTAACCGGGACTGAACCTGAAGCTTTCTTT
D gene: .; clone size: few; V gene: TRBV4-1; J gene: TRBJ2-3; CDR3 protein: CASSRGEEDTQYF; CDR3 DNA: TGCGCCAGCAGCCGAGGGGAAGAAGATACGCAGTATTTT
D gene: .; clone size: .; V gene: TRBV28; J gene: TRBJ1-4; CDR3 protein: CASSLLGNEKLFF; CDR3 DNA: TGTGCCAGCAGTTTATTAGGCAATGAAAAACTGTTTTTT
D gene: .; clone size: .; V gene: TRBV11-2; J gene: TRBJ2-7; CDR3 protein: CASSLSDGDYEQYF; CDR3 DNA: TGTGCCAGCAGCTTAAGTGACGGGGACTACGAGCAGTACTTC
D gene: .; clone size: few; V gene: TRBV4-1; J gene: TRBJ2-7; CDR3 protein: CASSLENTGLREQYF; CDR3 DNA: TGCGCCAGCAGCCTAGAAAATACAGGGTTGAGGGAGCAGTACTTC